Each of the 23 T cell receptor beta chains below was sequenced from the same sample in a study of identical twins. TCRdb independently ran MiXCR on the 5' RACE reads; one entry per CDR3 protein. The sample records fewer than 250,000 distinct CDR3 sequences, 6% to 8.5% being singletons. The same sample was also studied in work on yellow fever vaccine responses in identical twins.

The specimen was CD8+ T cells sorted from blood. All receptors come from a woman under 30 in good health.

The chain is built from TRBV6-1 and TRBJ2-7, with D possibly TRBD1 on 5 matching bases. Germline V gene sequence: CDR1 MNHNS, CDR2 SASEGT. Trimming took off 7 bases at V and 4 bases at J, with 17 bases between the two ends. This CDR3 is 14 amino acids long. CDR3 coding DNA: TGTGCCAGCAACCCTGGGCCCAGGGAATACGAGCAGTACGTC. This codes for CASNPGPREYEQYV.

As regards this clonotype: A read error may explain this, as a much larger clone is one base away. The chain combines TRBV3-1 with TRBJ2-1; no clear D. The CDR3 loop spans 15 amino acids. Germline-derived CDR1 and CDR2 are LGHDT and YNNKEL (reference sequence). For the CDR3, the DNA is TGTGCCAGCACCCAAGGCCGGAGCTCCTACAATGAGCAGTTCTTC. Amino acid sequence: CASTQGRSSYNEQFF.

This rearrangement joins TRBV6-5 to TRBJ2-1, with 8 positions matching TRBD1. Germline CDR1 and CDR2: MNHEY and SVGAGI. The CDR3 has 15 residues. Trimming removed 4 bases from V and 8 bases from J; junction bases left unmatched: 10. The DNA of the CDR3 is TGTGCCAGCAGTTTAGGACAGGGCGGCATGGATGAGCAGTTCTTC. Protein: CASSLGQGGMDEQFF.

The DNA for the CDR3 is TGTGCCAGCAGTCCAGTTCGGGGAGCGGGCTACGAGCAGTACTTC. Its protein is CASSPVRGAGYEQYF. The rearrangement links TRBV12-3 or TRBV12-4 to TRBJ2-7, with a possible D match to TRBD2 (6 bases). Trimming removed 5 bases from V and 3 bases from J, with 17 bases in between. The CDR3 is made up of 15 amino acids.

V is TRBV7-1 and J is TRBJ1-2, with TRBD1 as a possible D gene (6 bases). TRBV7-1 is an open reading frame whose function is uncertain. The CDR3 runs 23 residues. Trimming stripped 3 bases from V and 6 bases from J, with 41 bases between. The CDR3 region has the DNA TGTGCCAGCAGCTCTCGGACAGCCCATCACGCCCACCCCGCCCGGTTTTACTTCGATGGCTACACCTTC. Translated, it gives CASSSRTAHHAHPARFYFDGYTF.

The chain is built from TRBV14 and TRBJ2-3; TRBD2 matches at 10 bases. There are 17 residues in the CDR3. The V gene end was trimmed by 4 bases and the J gene end by 1 base; junction bases not matched to a gene: 8. Germline CDR1 and CDR2: SGHDN and FVKESK. For the CDR3, the DNA is TGTGCCAGCAGCCTCGACCCTCTAGCGGGGGGCACAGATACGCAGTATTTT. Encoded protein: CASSLDPLAGGTDTQYF. Using reference TRBV14 and TRBJ2-3 for the parts outside the CDR3, the full variable domain is EAGVTQFPSHSVIEKGQTVTLRCDPISGHDNLYWYRRVMGKEIKFLLHFVKESKQDESGMPNNRFLAERTGGTYSTLKVQPAELEDSGVYFCASSLDPLAGGTDTQYFGPGTRLTVL.

The chain is built from TRBV28 and TRBJ1-4; tentatively, D is TRBD1 (6 bases). This CDR3 is 14 amino acids long. Germline loops: CDR1 MDHEN, CDR2 SYDVKM. V was shortened by 5 bases and J by 7 bases, with 14 bases between the two germline ends. The CDR3 here is CASSMEGVREKLFF. The CDR3, as DNA: TGTGCCAGCAGTATGGAGGGGGTACGTGAAAAACTGTTTTTT.

This clonotype was recorded at least ten times. The V and J genes are TRBV7-9 and TRBJ2-3; unclear D gene. This CDR3 has 15 amino acids. V lost 4 bases and J lost 2, with 13 bases in between. Germline CDR1 is SEHNR and CDR2 is FQNEAQ (reference sequence). CDR3 nucleotides: TGTGCCAGCAGCTCAGGCGGTCCTTACACAGATACGCAGTATTTT. It codes for CASSSGGPYTDTQYF.

The CDR3 bases are TGTGCCAGCAGCCAAGACCGGGACAGGTTGGATGAGCAGTTCTTC. It encodes CASSQDRDRLDEQFF. The rearrangement uses TRBV4-2 and TRBJ2-1; 8 nucleotides align to TRBD1. V trimming: 0 bases; J trimming: 8 bases; junction bases outside the gene matches: 6. The CDR3 runs 15 residues. Germline assignment: CDR1 LGHNA and CDR2 YNFKEQ.

Only a few counts were recorded for this clonotype. The chain joins TRBV15 to TRBJ2-1; D is tentatively TRBD1 or TRBD2 (6 bases each). Per the germline V gene, CDR1 is LNHNV and CDR2 is YYDKDF (reference sequence). The CDR3 is 15 amino acids. The germline V and J ends were trimmed by 4 bases and 4 bases, with 14 bases remaining between them. The CDR3, as DNA: TGTGCCACCAGCAAGAAGGGGGGCCATTACAATGAGCAGTTCTTC. It yields the protein CATSKKGGHYNEQFF.

Only one count was recorded for this clonotype. The V call is TRBV24-1, the J call TRBJ2-7; 8 bases line up with TRBD1. In germline, CDR1 is KGHDR, CDR2 SFDVKD. This CDR3 has 13 amino acids. Trimming removed 4 bases from V and 7 bases from J; junction bases left unmatched: 5. The CDR3 bases are TGTGCCACCAGTGAGGGAAGACAGGGGGAGCAGTACTTC. This encodes CATSEGRQGEQYF.

This clonotype was seen many times. V gene TRBV6-2 or TRBV6-3 combines with J gene TRBJ1-3; no clear D gene. Per germline, CDR1 MNHEY and CDR2 SVGEGT. The length of the CDR3 is 16 residues. V was shortened by 2 bases and J by 4 bases, with 15 bases between the two germline ends. CDR3 loop: CASSYLPGRSGNTIYF. For the CDR3, the DNA is TGTGCCAGCAGTTACCTCCCTGGCAGGAGCGGAAACACCATATATTTT.

This clonotype showed up just a few times. The V and J genes are TRBV12-3 or TRBV12-4 and TRBJ2-1; 9 nucleotides agree with TRBD2. The CDR3 is 16 amino acids. Unmatched junction bases numbered 8, after V lost 0 bases and J lost 8 bases. The chain's CDR3 is CASSLAGSGSVDEQFF. In nucleotides, the CDR3 is TGTGCCAGCAGTTTAGCTGGTAGCGGGAGTGTGGATGAGCAGTTCTTC.

The chain uses TRBV2 and TRBJ2-1; TRBD2 matches at 7 bases. Looked up from germline, CDR1 is SNHLY and CDR2 is FYNNEI. The CDR3 length is 11 residues. CDR3 residues: CRSGGGNEQFF. The DNA for the CDR3 is TGTAGATCGGGAGGTGGGAATGAGCAGTTCTTC.

This clonotype was detected ten times or more. The chain carries TRBV20-1 and TRBJ2-5; 9 positions agree with TRBD2. Trimming took 2 bases from V and 1 from J; bases not matched to a gene: 2. This CDR3 has 14 residues. The V gene's germline CDR1 is DFQATT and CDR2 SNEGSKA (reference sequence). CDR3 DNA: TGCAGTGCTAGAAGCGGGGGGTCCCAAGAGACCCAGTACTTC. The encoded protein is CSARSGGSQETQYF.

The chain combines TRBV12-3 or TRBV12-4 with TRBJ2-7; 7 positions agree with TRBD1. J was trimmed by 2 bases and V by 4 bases; bases with no gene match: 14. The length of the CDR3 is 17 residues. CDR3 protein: CASSSRARQGPAYEQYF. Written as DNA, the CDR3 is TGTGCCAGCAGTTCCCGCGCCCGACAGGGCCCTGCCTACGAGCAGTACTTC.

This clonotype was recorded many times. This rearrangement joins TRBV6-5 to TRBJ2-7; 13 positions agree with TRBD2. Germline assignment: CDR1 MNHEY and CDR2 SVGAGI. The CDR3 length is 14 residues. V dropped 4 bases and J dropped 4; count of bases not matched to a gene: 1. The CDR3 DNA is TGTGCCAGCAGTTGGACTAGCGGGAGTTACGAGCAGTACTTC. Residues: CASSWTSGSYEQYF.

The CDR3 DNA reads as TGTGCCAGCAGCTTAGAAACAGTAGATACGCAGTATTTT. Translating gives CASSLETVDTQYF. The chain combines TRBV7-8 with TRBJ2-3, with unresolved D. The germline CDR1 and CDR2 sequences are SGHVS and FQNEAQ. The V end was cut by 1 base, the J end by 5 bases, with 7 bases between. This CDR3 comprises 13 residues.

This clonotype was counted only a few times. The chain joins TRBV5-1 to TRBJ2-3; a weak D match, TRBD2 (6 bases). V gave up 1 base and J gave up 2 bases, with 11 bases separating them. Germline assignment: CDR1 SGHRS and CDR2 YFSETQ. The CDR3 contains 15 residues. In DNA form, the CDR3 reads TGCGCCAGCAGCTTGAGACTAGTAACCACAGATACGCAGTATTTT. Its translation: CASSLRLVTTDTQYF.

This clonotype was seen only a few times. The V and J genes are TRBV5-1 and TRBJ2-1; 8 bases match TRBD2. This CDR3 has 17 amino acids. CDR1 and CDR2 (germline): SGHRS, YFSETQ. V gave up 0 bases and J gave up 4 bases; unmatched junction bases: 9. The CDR3, as DNA: TGCGCCAGCAGCTTGGTCCTCAGCGGGAGTTCTTACAATGAGCAGTTCTTC. It specifies CASSLVLSGSSYNEQFF.

The CDR3 sequence is CASSNLRSTSTDTQYF. CDR3 nucleotide sequence: TGTGCCAGCAGTAACCTAAGATCGACTAGCACAGATACGCAGTATTTT. The J gene is TRBJ2-3, the V gene TRBV25-1; D call uncertain. V lost 5 bases to trimming and J lost 0 bases, with 15 bases between them. This CDR3 has 16 amino acids. CDR1 MGHDK and CDR2 SYGVNS come from the germline V gene.

In this sample, this clonotype turned up a few times. This chain uses TRBV2 with TRBJ2-2; TRBD1 or TRBD2 may be the D gene (5 bases each). The CDR3 spans 15 residues. Germline V gene sequence: CDR1 SNHLY, CDR2 FYNNEI. The ends were cut back, 7 bases at V and 1 base at J, with 13 bases in the middle. This CDR3 reads CASMGEGWNTGELFF. CDR3 in DNA: TGTGCCAGCATGGGTGAGGGGTGGAACACCGGGGAGCTGTTTTTT.

The gene calls are TRBV28 and TRBJ2-7, with 10 bases aligning to TRBD2. CDR3 length equals 20 residues. V was clipped by 4 bases and J by 0 bases; unmatched bases: 18. The germline V gene has CDR1 MDHEN and CDR2 SYDVKM. The CDR3 nucleotides read TGTGCCAGCAGTTCCCGCGGTAGCGGGGGGCAATACGACCCCTCCTACGAGCAGTACGTC. Protein product: CASSSRGSGGQYDPSYEQYV.